The entry below gives a single T cell receptor (beta chain) sequence along with its context. Germline-derived CDR1 and CDR2 are SGHRS and YFSETQ. V gave up 5 bases and J gave up 7 bases, with 16 bases separating them. This CDR3 contains 14 residues. Libraries were prepared by immunoSEQ multiplex PCR; TCRdb keeps only in-frame clonotypes and omits some of them. The repertoire holds about 100,000 clones, with around four fifths as singletons. This sample was taken from a study of blood T cell repertoires in COVID-19. The source of this sequence is a human donor in a cohort sampled during active COVID-19. Sequencing used peripheral blood. This sequence joins TRBV5-1 and TRBJ2-1, with D perhaps TRBD1 (6 bases). CDR3 in DNA: TGCGCCAGCAGGGGACACTCGGGCGTGAATGAGCAGTTCTTC. Translation: CASRGHSGVNEQFF.